A single sample gave rise to the 17 T cell receptor beta chains below, sequenced in a study of T cell clonality in common variable immunodeficiency. Using immunoSEQ multiplex PCR, the repertoire was profiled, and TCRdb retains in-frame clones only, with some absent. Observed are about 81,000 clones, no singletons, with the top ten taking under 1%. Sequencing used peripheral blood mononuclear cells. Every receptor here comes from a person between 18 and 69 years old in good health.

This clone was seen many times. The read ends 3 residues early relative to the CDR3; the germline J gene fills the gap. The rearrangement links TRBV6-2 or TRBV6-3 to TRBJ1-5; the match to TRBD1 covers 8 bases. CDR1 is MNHEY, CDR2 SVGEGT, per germline. Trimming removed 7 bases from V and 6 bases from J; junction bases left unmatched: 8. CDR3 length equals 14 residues. The CDR3 sequence: CASTLDRGVQPQHF. The CDR3 DNA, read in part, is TGTGCCAGCACCCTTGACAGGGGTGTTCAGCCC.

This clone occurred many times. The CDR3 end lies 3 residues beyond the end of the read and is filled in from the germline J gene. The chain joins TRBV14 to TRBJ1-1; D is unresolved. The CDR3 runs 15 residues. Germline-derived CDR1 and CDR2 are SGHDN and FVKESK. V gave up 0 bases and J gave up 6 bases, with 14 bases separating them. The chain's CDR3 is CASSQEAGLRPEAFF. The DNA read from the CDR3 is TGTGCCAGCAGCCAAGAGGCAGGCCTGAGGCCTGAA.

Worth noting for this clone: Coverage ceases 3 residues before the CDR3 finishes, and the germline J gene fills in the end. The chain is built from TRBV2 and TRBJ1-5; 8 bases align to TRBD1. Germline CDR1 SNHLY, CDR2 FYNNEI. V dropped 5 bases and J dropped 3; count of bases not matched to a gene: 6. There are 15 residues in the CDR3. The part of the CDR3 DNA that was read is TGTGCCAGCAGTTTGGACAGGGCCGACAATCAGCCC. Encoded protein: CASSLDRADNQP. The CDR3 reads in full as CASSLDRADNQPQHF.

This clone was seen repeatedly, ten times or more. The read stops 3 residues short of the end of the CDR3; the missing end is completed from the germline J gene. J is TRBJ1-1 and V is TRBV29-1; D is possibly TRBD1 (6 bases). The CDR3 contains 11 residues. The germline V gene has CDR1 SQVTM and CDR2 ANQGSEA. The ends were cut back, 7 bases at V and 1 base at J, with 7 bases in the middle. CDR3 bases read: TGCAGCGCCAGGGGGAACACTGAA. Encoded protein: CSARGNTE. The CDR3 reads in full as CSARGNTEAFF.

This clone was observed at least ten times. Sequencing ends 3 residues short of the CDR3 end; the germline J gene provides the rest. The chain carries TRBV28 and TRBJ2-7; the D gene is possibly TRBD1 (5 bases). Looked up from germline, CDR1 is MDHEN and CDR2 is SYDVKM. The CDR3 spans 16 residues. Trimming took 2 bases from V and 0 from J, leaving 14 bases between them. The chain's CDR3 is CASSLEYGQGSYEQYF. The covered CDR3 bases are TGTGCCAGCAGTTTAGAGTACGGGCAGGGCTCCTACGAG.

This clone showed up many times. Coverage ceases 3 residues before the CDR3 finishes, and the germline J gene fills in the end. The chain has TRBV19 and TRBJ1-2, with 8 bases matching TRBD1. Germline V CDR1 and CDR2: LNHDA, SQIVND (reference sequence). The CDR3 sequence is 16 residues long. Germline trimming cut 5 bases from V and 6 bases from J; bases unmatched to any gene: 14. This chain's CDR3 is CASSQRDRGLADGYTF. The CDR3 DNA, read in part, is TGTGCCAGTAGTCAACGAGACAGGGGATTAGCGGATGGC.

This clone was detected many times. The observed sequence ends 3 residues before the CDR3 terminus, with the missing tail filled in from the germline J gene. V gene TRBV19 combines with J gene TRBJ2-2; 7 bases map to TRBD1. The CDR3 has 15 residues. V shed 6 bases, J shed 5 bases, and the junction held 9 bases outside the gene matches. Germline CDR1 is LNHDA and CDR2 is SQIVND (reference sequence). The DNA read from the CDR3 is TGTGCCAGTAGGCTAGAGGGGACAGTAACCGGGGAG. It specifies CASRLEGTVTGE. The complete CDR3 sequence is CASRLEGTVTGELFF.

This clone was observed at least ten times. The read terminates 3 residues before the CDR3 end, so the remaining end is supplied by the germline J gene. This rearrangement joins TRBV12-3 or TRBV12-4 to TRBJ2-5; D remains unclear. The V and J ends lost 6 bases and 5 bases respectively, with 7 bases between them. The CDR3 runs to 11 residues. This CDR3 reads CASSPGETQYF. The part of the CDR3 DNA that was read is TGTGCCAGCAGCCCCGGGGAGACC.

This clone came up many times. The CDR3 is CARRDRPDNQPQHF. The sequenced CDR3 bases are TGTGCCAGGCGAGACAGGCCTGACAATCAGCCC. The J gene is TRBJ1-5, the V gene TRBV3-1 (or the pseudogene TRBV3-2), with D perhaps TRBD1 (6 bases). The read finishes 3 residues shy of the CDR3 end, and the germline J gene is used to complete it. Trimming shortened V by 9 bases and J by 3 bases, and 15 bases separated the two germline ends. This CDR3 region has 14 residues. Per the germline V gene, CDR1 is LGHDT and CDR2 is YNNKEL (reference sequence).

This clone was detected many times. Read sequence stops 3 residues before the CDR3 end, and the germline J gene provides the missing end. The J gene is TRBJ2-7, the V gene TRBV23-1, with D maybe TRBD1 (5 bases). TRBV23-1 is known as an ORF, though its function is uncertain. The CDR3 sequence is 12 residues long. The covered CDR3 bases are TGCGCTCTCCCCAGGGTCTCCTACGAG. This codes for CALPRVSYE. The whole CDR3 sequence is CALPRVSYEQYF.

At least ten counts were recorded for this clone. The read ends 3 residues early relative to the CDR3; the germline J gene fills the gap. The rearrangement uses TRBV20-1 and TRBJ1-4, with a tentative D call TRBD1 (6 bases). The V gene lost 5 bases and the J gene lost 2 bases, with 9 bases spanning the gap. Germline lookup yields CDR1 DFQATT and CDR2 SNEGSKA (reference sequence). This CDR3 comprises 13 residues. The part of the CDR3 DNA that was read is TGCAGTGCTGAAGACAGGACTAATGAAAAA. Its protein is CSAEDRTNEK. The CDR3 reads in full as CSAEDRTNEKLFF.

This clone was recorded many times. The CDR3 end lies 3 residues beyond the end of the read and is filled in from the germline J gene. The chain carries TRBV10-3 and TRBJ1-4; D is possibly TRBD1 (5 bases). Germline CDR1 is ENHRY and CDR2 is SYGVKD. V shed 2 bases and J shed 7 bases, with 11 bases lying between them. This CDR3 comprises 14 residues. The sequenced part of the CDR3 DNA is TGTGCCATCAGTGAGACAGGAGATGTTGAAAAA. Its protein is CAISETGDVEK. The full CDR3 is CAISETGDVEKLFF.

Regarding this clone: The read ends 3 residues before the CDR3 terminus; that terminus is restored from the germline J gene. V usage is TRBV7-9 and J usage is TRBJ1-1, with D possibly matching TRBD1 (6 bases). This CDR3 comprises 14 residues. The germline CDR1 and CDR2 sequences are SEHNR and FQNEAQ (reference sequence). Trimming shortened V by 0 bases and J by 1 base, and 6 bases separated the two germline ends. Partial CDR3 DNA: TGTGCCAGCAGCTTAGCGGGACAGAACACTGAA. This gives the protein CASSLAGQNTE. The complete CDR3 reads CASSLAGQNTEAFF.

This clone was recorded many times. The read halts 3 residues ahead of the CDR3 end, with the missing end drawn from the germline J gene. V usage is TRBV5-1 and J usage is TRBJ1-2, with a weak D call TRBD1 (5 bases). This CDR3 has 15 amino acids. V dropped 0 bases and J dropped 3 bases, with 12 bases sitting between them. The germline V gene has CDR1 SGHRS and CDR2 YFSETQ. The CDR3 is CASSLDRGRDYGYTF. The part of the CDR3 DNA that was read is TGCGCCAGCAGCTTGGATAGGGGCAGGGACTATGGC.

This clone was observed many times. Read sequence stops 3 residues before the CDR3 end, and the germline J gene provides the missing end. This chain joins TRBV20-1 and TRBJ1-2; perhaps TRBD1 as D (5 bases). The V and J ends lost 6 bases and 4 bases respectively, with 15 bases between them. In germline, CDR1 is DFQATT, CDR2 SNEGSKA (reference sequence). The CDR3 runs 13 residues. CDR3 DNA (partial): TGCAGTGCCTGGGTCCAGGGTTCCTATGGC. Its translation: CSAWVQGSYG. The complete CDR3 sequence is CSAWVQGSYGYTF.

This clone was seen many times. The CDR3 end falls 3 residues outside the read, so it is completed with the germline J gene. The V call is TRBV19, the J call TRBJ2-7, with D perhaps matching TRBD1 (6 bases). Trimming stripped 8 bases from V and 1 base from J, with 12 bases between. Germline CDR1 and CDR2: LNHDA and SQIVND (reference sequence). This CDR3 region has 13 residues. The CDR3 bases that were read are TGTGCCAGTTCCGGGACACATTCCTACGAG. This codes for CASSGTHSYE. The entire CDR3 sequence reads CASSGTHSYEQYF.

This clone came up many times. The CDR3 goes on 3 residues after the read ends, and that part is filled in from the germline J gene. This rearrangement joins TRBV29-1 to TRBJ2-1; D is possibly TRBD1 (6 bases). With 6 bases removed from V and 3 bases from J, the gap between germline ends came to 21 bases. The CDR3 is made up of 16 amino acids. CDR1 is SQVTM, CDR2 ANQGSEA, per germline. The sequenced part of the CDR3 DNA is TGCAGCGTATACAGGGTCCCCCTCGGTCGCTACAATGAG. It translates to CSVYRVPLGRYNE. The entire CDR3 is CSVYRVPLGRYNEQFF.